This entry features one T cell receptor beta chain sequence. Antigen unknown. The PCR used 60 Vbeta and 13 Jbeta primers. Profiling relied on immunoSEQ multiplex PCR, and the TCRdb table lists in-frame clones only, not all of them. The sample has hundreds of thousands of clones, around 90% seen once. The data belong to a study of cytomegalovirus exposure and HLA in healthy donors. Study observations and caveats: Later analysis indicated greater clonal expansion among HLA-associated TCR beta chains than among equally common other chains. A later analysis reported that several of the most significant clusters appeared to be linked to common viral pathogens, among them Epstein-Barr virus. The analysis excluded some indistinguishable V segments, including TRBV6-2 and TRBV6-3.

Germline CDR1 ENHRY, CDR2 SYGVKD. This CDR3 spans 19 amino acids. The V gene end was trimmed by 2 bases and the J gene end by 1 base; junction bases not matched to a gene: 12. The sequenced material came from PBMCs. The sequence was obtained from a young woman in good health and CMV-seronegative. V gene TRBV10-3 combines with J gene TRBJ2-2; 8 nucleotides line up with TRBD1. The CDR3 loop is CAISEIQSQGTGNTGELFF. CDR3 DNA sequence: TGTGCCATCAGTGAGATCCAAAGTCAAGGGACAGGGAACACCGGGGAGCTGTTTTTT.